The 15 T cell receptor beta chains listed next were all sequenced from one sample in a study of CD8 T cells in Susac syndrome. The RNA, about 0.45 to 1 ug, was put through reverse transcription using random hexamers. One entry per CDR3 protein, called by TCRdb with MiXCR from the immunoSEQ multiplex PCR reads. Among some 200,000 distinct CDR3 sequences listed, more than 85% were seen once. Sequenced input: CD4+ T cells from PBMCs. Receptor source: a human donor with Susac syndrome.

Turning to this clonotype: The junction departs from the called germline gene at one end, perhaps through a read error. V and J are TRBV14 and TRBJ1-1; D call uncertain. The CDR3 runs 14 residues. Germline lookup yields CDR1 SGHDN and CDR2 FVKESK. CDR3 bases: TGTGCCAGCAGCCATTCAGATCCGAACGCTGAAGCTTTCTTT. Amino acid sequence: CASSHSDPNAEAFF.

The DNA for the CDR3 is TGTGCCAGCAGCCAAGATCGAGCTGAAGCTTTCTTT. As protein: CASSQDRAEAFF. V and J are TRBV3-1 and TRBJ1-1; D uncertain. Germline lookup yields CDR1 LGHDT and CDR2 YNNKEL (reference sequence). The CDR3 is 12 residues long. The V gene lost 0 bases and the J gene lost 6 bases, with 5 bases spanning the gap.

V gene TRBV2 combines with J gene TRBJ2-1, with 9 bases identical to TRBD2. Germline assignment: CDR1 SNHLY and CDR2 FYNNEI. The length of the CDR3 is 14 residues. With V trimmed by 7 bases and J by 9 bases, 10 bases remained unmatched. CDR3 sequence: CASIPGTSWGEQFF. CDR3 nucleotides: TGTGCCAGCATACCCGGGACTAGCTGGGGTGAGCAGTTCTTC.

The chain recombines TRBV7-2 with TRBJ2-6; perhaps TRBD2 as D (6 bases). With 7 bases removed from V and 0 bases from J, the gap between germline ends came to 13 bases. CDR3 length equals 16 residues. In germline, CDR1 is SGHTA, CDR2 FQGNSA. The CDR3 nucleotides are TGTGCCAGCACTTTGGACGGGAGCTCTGGGGCCAACGTCCTGACTTTC. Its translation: CASTLDGSSGANVLTF. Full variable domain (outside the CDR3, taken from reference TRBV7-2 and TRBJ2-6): GAGVSQSPSNKVTEKGKDVELRCDPISGHTALYWYRQSLGQGLEFLIYFQGNSAPDKSGLPSDRFSAERTGGSVSTLTIQRTQQEDSAVYLCASTLDGSSGANVLTFGAGSRLTVL.

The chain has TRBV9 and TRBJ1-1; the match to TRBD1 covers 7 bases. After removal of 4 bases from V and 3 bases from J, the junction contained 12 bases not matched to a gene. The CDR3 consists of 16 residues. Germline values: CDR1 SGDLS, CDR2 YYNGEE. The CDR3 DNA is TGTGCCAGCAGCCCAGACAGGGTTCTCTCCTACACTGAAGCTTTCTTT. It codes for CASSPDRVLSYTEAFF.

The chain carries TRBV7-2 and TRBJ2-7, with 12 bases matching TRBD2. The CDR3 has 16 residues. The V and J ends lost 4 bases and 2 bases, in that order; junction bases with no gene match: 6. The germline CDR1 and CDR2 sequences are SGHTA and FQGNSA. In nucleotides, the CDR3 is TGTGCCAGCAGCTCTAAGACTAGCGGGGGAGCCTACGAGCAGTACTTC. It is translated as CASSSKTSGGAYEQYF.

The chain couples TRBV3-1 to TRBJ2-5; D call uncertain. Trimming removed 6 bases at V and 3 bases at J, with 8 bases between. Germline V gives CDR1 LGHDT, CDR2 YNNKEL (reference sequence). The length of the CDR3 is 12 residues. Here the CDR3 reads CASSPSEETQYF. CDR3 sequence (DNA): TGTGCCAGCAGTCCTTCTGAAGAGACCCAGTACTTC.

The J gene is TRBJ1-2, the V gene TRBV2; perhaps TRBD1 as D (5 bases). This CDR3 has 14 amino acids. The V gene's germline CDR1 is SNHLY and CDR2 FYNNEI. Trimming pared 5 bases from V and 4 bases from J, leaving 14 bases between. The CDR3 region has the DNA TGTGCCAGCAGTATAGAGGGGCACGGCTATGGCTACACCTTC. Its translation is CASSIEGHGYGYTF.

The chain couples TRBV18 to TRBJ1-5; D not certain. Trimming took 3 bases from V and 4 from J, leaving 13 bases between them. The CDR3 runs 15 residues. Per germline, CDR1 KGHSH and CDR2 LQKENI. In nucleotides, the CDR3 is TGTGCCAGCTCACCGGGCGCAGACTATAATCAGCCCCAGCATTTT. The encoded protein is CASSPGADYNQPQHF.

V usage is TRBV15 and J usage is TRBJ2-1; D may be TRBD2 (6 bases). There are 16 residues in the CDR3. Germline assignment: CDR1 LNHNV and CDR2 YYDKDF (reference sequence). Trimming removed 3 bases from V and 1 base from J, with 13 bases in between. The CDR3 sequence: CATSSLVRGSYNEQFF. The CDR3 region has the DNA TGTGCCACCAGCAGCCTAGTTCGGGGGTCCTACAATGAGCAGTTCTTC.

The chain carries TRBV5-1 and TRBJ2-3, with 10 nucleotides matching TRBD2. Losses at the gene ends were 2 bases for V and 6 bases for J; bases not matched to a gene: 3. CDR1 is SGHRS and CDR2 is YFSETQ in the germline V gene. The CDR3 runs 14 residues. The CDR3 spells CASSFKGLADTQYF. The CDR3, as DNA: TGCGCCAGCAGCTTTAAGGGACTAGCGGATACGCAGTATTTT.

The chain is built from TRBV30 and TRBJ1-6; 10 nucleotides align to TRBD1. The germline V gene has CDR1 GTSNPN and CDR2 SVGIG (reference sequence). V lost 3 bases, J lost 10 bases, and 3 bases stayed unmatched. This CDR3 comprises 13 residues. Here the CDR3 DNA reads TGTGCCTGGAGCGGACAGGGGGAATCACCCCTCCACTTT. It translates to CAWSGQGESPLHF. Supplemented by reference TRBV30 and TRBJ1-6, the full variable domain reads SQTIHQWPATLVQPVGSPLSLECTVEGTSNPNLYWYRQAAGRGLQLLFYSVGIGQISSEVPQNLSASRPQDRQFILSSKKLLLSDSGFYLCAWSGQGESPLHFGNGTRLTVT.

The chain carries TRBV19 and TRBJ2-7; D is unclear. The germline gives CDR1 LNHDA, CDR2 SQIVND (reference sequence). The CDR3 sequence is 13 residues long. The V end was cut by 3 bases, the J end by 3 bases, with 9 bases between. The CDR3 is CASSIKLGYEQYF. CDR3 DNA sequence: TGTGCCAGTAGTATTAAGTTAGGCTACGAGCAGTACTTC.

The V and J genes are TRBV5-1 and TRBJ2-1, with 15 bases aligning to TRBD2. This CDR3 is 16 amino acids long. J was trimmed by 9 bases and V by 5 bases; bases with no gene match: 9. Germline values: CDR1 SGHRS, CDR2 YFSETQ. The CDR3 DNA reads TGCGCCAGCAGAGGACTAGCGGGAGGGCCGGGTCCTGAGCAGTTCTTC. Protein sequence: CASRGLAGGPGPEQFF.

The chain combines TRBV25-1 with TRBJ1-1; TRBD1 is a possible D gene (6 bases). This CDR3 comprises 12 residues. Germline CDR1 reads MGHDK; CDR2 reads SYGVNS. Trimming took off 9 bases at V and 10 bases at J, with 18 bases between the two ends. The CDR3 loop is CASNLGGGRAFF. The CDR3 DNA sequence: TGTGCCAGTAACCTGGGAGGGGGGCGAGCTTTCTTT.